This T cell receptor beta chain was sequenced during a study of T cell changes during pregnancy in multiple sclerosis. Losses at the gene ends were 6 bases for V and 8 bases for J; bases not matched to a gene: 8. This CDR3 has 14 residues. CDR1 and CDR2 (germline): SNHLY, FYNNEI. The repertoire was sequenced with immunoSEQ multiplex PCR; TCRdb's copy has only in-frame clones and lacks some. The repertoire consists of tens of thousands of clones, with roughly 94% occurring once and the leading ten covering around 0.97%. The chain links TRBV2 to TRBJ2-1, with 9 positions matching TRBD2. This sequence was found in a female donor in good health, enrolled as a control in a pregnancy study. The material sequenced was peripheral blood, taken in the second trimester of pregnancy. CDR3 nucleotides: TGTGCCAGCAGCTGGACTAGCGCGAGCGATGAGCAGTTCTTC. Protein product: CASSWTSASDEQFF.